A selection of T cell receptor beta chains follows, all from one sample in a study of blood T cells in healthy people across ages. TCRdb passed the 5' RACE reads through MiXCR, listing each CDR3 protein once. Here the sample spans some 730,000 distinct CDR3 sequences, 22% being singletons. Specimen: blood. Receptors originate from a man aged 70 or older in good health. Each CDR3 is given with its conserved first and last residue. D genes are given only for firm matches. Size is stated for part of the rows, as once, few or many counts, or as a class when the clone is expanded.

>TRBD2|TRBJ2-1|TRBV19|.
CASSLSGGGYLEQFF
TGTGCCAGTAGCTTAAGCGGGGGTGGTTACCTTGAGCAGTTCTTC
>.|TRBJ2-5|TRBV12-3/TRBV12-4|few
CASSLVQGGRETQYF
TGTGCCAGCAGTTTGGTACAGGGGGGGCGAGAGACCCAGTACTTC
>.|TRBJ2-5|TRBV14|few
CASSQDVDGSTQYF
TGTGCCAGCAGCCAAGATGTGGACGGATCGACCCAGTACTTC
>.|TRBJ1-3|TRBV5-1|.
CASSSDSGNTIYF
TGCGCCAGCAGCTCGGACAGTGGAAACACCATATATTTT
>TRBD2|TRBJ2-1|TRBV9|few
CASSQGLANQLSYNEQFF
TGTGCCAGCAGTCAGGGACTAGCGAACCAACTTTCCTACAATGAGCAGTTCTTC
>.|TRBJ1-5|TRBV19|few
CASTAVGGGNQPQHF
TGTGCCAGTACCGCGGTCGGGGGAGGCAATCAGCCCCAGCATTTT
>.|TRBJ2-3|TRBV10-3|.
CAISRTEEYTDTQYF
TGTGCCATCAGTAGGACAGAGGAATACACAGATACGCAGTATTTT
>.|TRBJ1-2|TRBV9|few
CASSVVRASGYTF
TGTGCCAGCAGCGTAGTGCGGGCTAGCGGCTACACCTTC
>TRBD1|TRBJ1-4|TRBV20-1|.
CSAGTGGAGEKLFF
TGCAGTGCCGGGACAGGGGGCGCTGGGGAAAAACTGTTTTTT
>TRBD2|TRBJ2-2|TRBV7-8|few
CASSVTSGRTGELFF
TGTGCCAGCAGCGTGACTAGCGGACGCACCGGGGAGCTGTTTTTT
>.|TRBJ2-1|TRBV25-1|few
CASSVRGAYEQFF
TGTGCCAGCAGCGTCAGGGGTGCGTATGAGCAGTTCTTC
>.|TRBJ1-2|TRBV29-1|many
CSVNRNYYGYTF
TGCAGCGTCAACAGGAATTACTATGGCTACACCTTC
>.|TRBJ1-5|TRBV6-1|.
CASSERTGLAQHF
TGTGCCAGCAGTGAGAGAACAGGCCTCGCCCAGCATTTT
>TRBD2|TRBJ2-1|TRBV20-1|few
CSAPSSGGYNEQFF
TGCAGTGCTCCGTCCAGCGGGGGATACAATGAGCAGTTCTTC
>.|TRBJ2-1|TRBV9|few
CASSVEPESYNEQFF
TGTGCCAGCAGCGTAGAGCCGGAATCCTACAATGAGCAGTTCTTC
>.|TRBJ2-5|TRBV12-5|.
CASGRNGETQYF
TGTGCTAGTGGTCGGAACGGGGAGACCCAGTACTTC
>.|TRBJ2-2|TRBV12-3/TRBV12-4|few
CASDTGWAGELFF
TGTGCCAGCGATACGGGGTGGGCCGGGGAGCTGTTTTTT
>TRBD1|TRBJ1-1|TRBV28|few
CASRTTGGNTEAFF
TGTGCCAGCAGGACCACAGGGGGGAACACTGAAGCTTTCTTT
>TRBD1|TRBJ1-2|TRBV12-3/TRBV12-4|.
CASSRTGAYGYTF
TGTGCCAGCAGTCGGACAGGGGCCTATGGCTACACCTTC
>.|TRBJ2-1|TRBV29-1|.
CSVENKQDNEQFF
TGCAGCGTTGAAAACAAACAAGACAATGAGCAGTTCTTC
>.|TRBJ1-1|TRBV7-2|many
CASRRNRGSGTEAFF
TGTGCCAGCAGGCGGAATCGGGGAAGTGGCACTGAAGCTTTCTTT
>.|TRBJ2-3|TRBV27|few
CASSLYWGTDTQYF
TGTGCCAGCAGTTTATACTGGGGCACAGATACGCAGTATTTT
>.|TRBJ2-5|TRBV7-9|few
CASSPLFSATQETQYF
TGTGCCAGCAGCCCCCTCTTTAGTGCGACCCAAGAGACCCAGTACTTC
>TRBD1|TRBJ2-5|TRBV12-3/TRBV12-4|.
CASSSPGQGWTQYF
TGTGCCAGCAGTTCTCCGGGACAGGGGTGGACCCAGTACTTC
>.|TRBJ2-3|TRBV5-1|many
CASSSGRSKDTQYF
TGCGCCAGCAGCTCCGGACGGTCCAAGGATACGCAGTATTTT
>.|TRBJ2-3|TRBV7-7|few
CASSPGPTGDTQYF
TGTGCCAGCAGCCCGGGACCTACGGGAGATACGCAGTATTTT
>TRBD2|TRBJ2-3|TRBV4-1|.
CASSTSGETDTQYF
TGCGCCAGCTCGACTAGCGGGGAGACAGATACGCAGTATTTT
>TRBD1|TRBJ2-1|TRBV5-1|.
CASSTPGQGIEQFF
TGCGCCAGCAGCACGCCGGGACAGGGTATTGAGCAGTTCTTC
>TRBD2|TRBJ2-5|TRBV7-2|few
CASRPGGPGETQYF
TGTGCCAGCAGACCGGGAGGGCCGGGAGAGACCCAGTACTTC